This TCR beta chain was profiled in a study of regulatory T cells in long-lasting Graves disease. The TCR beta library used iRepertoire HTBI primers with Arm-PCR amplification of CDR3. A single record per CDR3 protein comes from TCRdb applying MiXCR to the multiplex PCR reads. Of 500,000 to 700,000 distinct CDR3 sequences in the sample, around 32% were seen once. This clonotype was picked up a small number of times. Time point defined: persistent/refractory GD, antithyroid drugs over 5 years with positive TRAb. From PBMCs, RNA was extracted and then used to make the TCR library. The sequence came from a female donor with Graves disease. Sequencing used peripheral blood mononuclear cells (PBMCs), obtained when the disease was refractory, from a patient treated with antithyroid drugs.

CDR3 coding DNA: TGTGCCAGCAGTCAAACCGAGCCCCTCCACTTT. Translation gives CASSQTEPLHF. The chain employs TRBV12-3 or TRBV12-4 and TRBJ1-6, with no clear D. This CDR3 spans 11 amino acids. Trimming cost V 5 bases and J 13 bases, with 9 bases left between them.